This T cell receptor beta chain was profiled in a study of T cell repertoires in cytomegalovirus infection. On the study more broadly: A matching HLA type, together with CMV infection, was signaled by public TCR beta signatures.

Via MiXCR, TCRdb re-called the reads, giving one row per CDR3 protein. The data hold 400,000 to 550,000 distinct CDR3 sequences, with 10% to 12% observed a single time. This clonotype was seen many times. Its antigen is not known. Findings and caveats of the study: The ex vivo response was dominated by HLA-C-restricted CMV-specific TCR beta clonotypes.

Losses at the gene ends were 2 bases for V and 1 base for J; bases not matched to a gene: 5. The CDR3 has 16 amino acids. Germline values: CDR1 SGHTA, CDR2 FQGNSA. This TCR was recovered from a human donor in good health (CMV status not recorded). Some clones in this sample may be carry-over from other donors' samples. V gene TRBV7-2 combines with J gene TRBJ2-5, with 9 bases that match TRBD2. Sequencing was carried out using PBMCs. DNA of the CDR3: TGTGCCAGCAGCTTAAAGCGGGGGGCCACCCAAGAGACCCAGTACTTC. This encodes CASSLKRGATQETQYF.